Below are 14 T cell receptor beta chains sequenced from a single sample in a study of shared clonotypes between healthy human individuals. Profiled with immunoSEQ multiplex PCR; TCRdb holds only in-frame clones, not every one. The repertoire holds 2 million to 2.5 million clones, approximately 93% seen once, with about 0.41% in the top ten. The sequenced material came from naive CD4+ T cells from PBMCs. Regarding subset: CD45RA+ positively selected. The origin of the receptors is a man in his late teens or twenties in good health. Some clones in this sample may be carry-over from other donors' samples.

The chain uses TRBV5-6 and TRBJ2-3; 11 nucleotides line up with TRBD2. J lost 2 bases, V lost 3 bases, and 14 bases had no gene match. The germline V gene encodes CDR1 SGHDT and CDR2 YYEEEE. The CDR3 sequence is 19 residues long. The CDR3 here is CASSSTGLAGVPTTDTQYF. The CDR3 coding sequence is TGTGCCAGCAGCTCCACAGGACTAGCGGGCGTCCCAACCACAGATACGCAGTATTTT.

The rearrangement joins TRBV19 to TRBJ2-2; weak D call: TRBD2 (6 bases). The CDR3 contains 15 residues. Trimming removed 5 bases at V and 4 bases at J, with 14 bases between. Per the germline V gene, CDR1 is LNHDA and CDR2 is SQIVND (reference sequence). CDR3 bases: TGTGCCAGTAGTGCCGCTAGCGCCTCCACCGGGGAGCTGTTTTTT. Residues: CASSAASASTGELFF.

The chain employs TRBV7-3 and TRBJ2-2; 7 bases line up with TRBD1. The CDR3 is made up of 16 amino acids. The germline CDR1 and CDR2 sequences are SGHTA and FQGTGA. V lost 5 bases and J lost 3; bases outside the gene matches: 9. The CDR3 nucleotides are TGTGCCAGCAGCGACGCCGGGACAGACTACACCGGGGAGCTGTTTTTT. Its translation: CASSDAGTDYTGELFF.

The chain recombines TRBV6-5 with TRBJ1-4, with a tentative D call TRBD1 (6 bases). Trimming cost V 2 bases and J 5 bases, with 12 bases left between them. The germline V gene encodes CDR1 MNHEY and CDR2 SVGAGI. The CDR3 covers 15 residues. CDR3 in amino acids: CASSYEGGGNEKLFF. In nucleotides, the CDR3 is TGTGCCAGCAGTTACGAAGGGGGTGGAAATGAAAAACTGTTTTTT.

CDR3 residues: CASSAYVVGASWGYTF. The DNA for the CDR3 is TGTGCCAGCAGTGCGTATGTGGTGGGGGCGTCTTGGGGCTACACCTTC. V and J are TRBV6-1 and TRBJ1-2, with D possibly TRBD1 on 6 matching bases. Germline CDR1 and CDR2: MNHNS and SASEGT. CDR3 length equals 16 residues. The ends were cut back, 4 bases at V and 8 bases at J, with 23 bases in the middle.

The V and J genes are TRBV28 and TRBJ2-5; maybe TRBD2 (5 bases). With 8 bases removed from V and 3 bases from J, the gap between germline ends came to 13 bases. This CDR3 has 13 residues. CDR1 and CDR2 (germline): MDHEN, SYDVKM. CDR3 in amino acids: CASEEAGKETQYF. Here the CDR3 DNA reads TGTGCCAGCGAGGAGGCCGGGAAAGAGACCCAGTACTTC.

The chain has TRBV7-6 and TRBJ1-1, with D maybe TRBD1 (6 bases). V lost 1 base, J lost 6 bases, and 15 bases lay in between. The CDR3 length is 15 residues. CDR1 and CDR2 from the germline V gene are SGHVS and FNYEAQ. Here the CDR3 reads CASSLVPGAYAEAFF. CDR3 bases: TGTGCCAGCAGCTTAGTCCCAGGGGCATACGCTGAAGCTTTCTTT.

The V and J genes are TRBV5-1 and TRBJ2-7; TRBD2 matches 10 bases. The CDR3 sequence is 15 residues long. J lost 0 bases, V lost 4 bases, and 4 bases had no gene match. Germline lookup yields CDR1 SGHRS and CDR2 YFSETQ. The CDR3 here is CASSPSSGSSYEQYF. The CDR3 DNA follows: TGCGCCAGCAGCCCTTCTAGCGGGAGCTCCTACGAGCAGTACTTC.

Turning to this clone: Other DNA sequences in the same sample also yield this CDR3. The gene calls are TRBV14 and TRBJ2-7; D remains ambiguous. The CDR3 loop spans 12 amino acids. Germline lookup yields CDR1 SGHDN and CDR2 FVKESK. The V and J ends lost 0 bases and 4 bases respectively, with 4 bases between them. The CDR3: CASSQEWYEQYF. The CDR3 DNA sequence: TGTGCCAGCAGCCAAGAATGGTACGAGCAGTACTTC.

The CDR3 loop is CASSPKGGAPNYGYTF. The CDR3 region has the DNA TGTGCCAGCAGCCCTAAAGGGGGGGCGCCTAACTATGGCTACACCTTC. The gene calls are TRBV7-9 and TRBJ1-2; D is possibly TRBD1 (6 bases). The CDR3 has 16 amino acids. V lost 5 bases, J lost 0 bases, and 16 bases lay in between. Germline loops: CDR1 SEHNR, CDR2 FQNEAQ (reference sequence). Full variable domain (rest looked up from reference TRBV7-9 and TRBJ1-2): DTGVSQNPRHKITKRGQNVTFRCDPISEHNRLYWYRQTLGQGPEFLTYFQNEAQLEKSRLLSDRFSAERPKGSFSTLEIQRTEQGDSAMYLCASSPKGGAPNYGYTFGSGTRLTVV.

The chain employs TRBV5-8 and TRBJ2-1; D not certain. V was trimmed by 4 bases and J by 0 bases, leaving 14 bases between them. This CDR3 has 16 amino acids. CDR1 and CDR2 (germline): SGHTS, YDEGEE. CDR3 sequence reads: CASSTRAIISYNEQFF. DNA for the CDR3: TGTGCCAGCAGCACCCGGGCCATTATCTCCTACAATGAGCAGTTCTTC.

CDR3 region: CAISDPPRGDTQYF. The CDR3 nucleotides are TGTGCCATCAGTGACCCTCCGAGGGGTGATACGCAGTATTTT. V gene TRBV10-3 combines with J gene TRBJ2-3; the D call may be TRBD1 or TRBD2 (5 bases each). CDR1 and CDR2 (germline): ENHRY, SYGVKD. The CDR3 covers 14 residues. Between the trimmed V and J ends, which lost 3 bases and 6 bases, there was a span of 13 bases.

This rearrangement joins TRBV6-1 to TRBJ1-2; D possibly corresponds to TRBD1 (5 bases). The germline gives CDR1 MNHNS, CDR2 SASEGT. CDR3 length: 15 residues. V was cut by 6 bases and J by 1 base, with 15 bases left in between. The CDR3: CASRRVQGLNYGYTF. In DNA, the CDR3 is TGTGCCAGCAGGAGGGTCCAGGGACTTAACTATGGCTACACCTTC.

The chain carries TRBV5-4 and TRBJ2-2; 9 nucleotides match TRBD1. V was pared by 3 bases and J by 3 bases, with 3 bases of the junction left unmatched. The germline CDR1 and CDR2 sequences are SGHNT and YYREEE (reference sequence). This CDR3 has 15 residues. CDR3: CASSYDRGDTGELFF. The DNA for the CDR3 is TGTGCCAGCAGCTATGACAGGGGGGACACCGGGGAGCTGTTTTTT.